This T cell receptor (beta chain) was obtained from a study of T-cell reconstitution after alpha-beta-depleted transplantation in children. CDR1 and CDR2 (germline): LNHNV, YYDKDF (reference sequence). The CDR3 loop spans 15 amino acids. V gave up 3 bases and J gave up 5 bases; unmatched junction bases: 10. This sample's TCRbeta library carried unique molecular identifier barcodes. TCRdb called the PCR reads again in MiXCR, with one record for every CDR3 protein. Of a few hundred thousand distinct CDR3 sequences listed, 10% are singletons. This clonotype was seen a handful of times. The sequence derives from a human donor who donated a stem cell graft to a child with acute lymphoblastic leukemia. Specimen: PBMCs from the stem cell graft donor, collected from the stem cell graft. The chain employs TRBV15 and TRBJ2-7; 7 bases fit TRBD1. In DNA form, the CDR3 reads TGTGCCACCAGCAGGGGTTGGGACAGCCGGGACGAGCAGTACTTC. This translates into CATSRGWDSRDEQYF.